Sequencing of this T cell receptor (beta chain) was carried out in a study of multiple sclerosis patients with progressive multifocal leukoencephalopathy (dated by TCRdb to the late 2010s). Regarding the study in general: The controls were about 5 MS patients treated with natalizumab who did not develop PML and who were sampled longitudinally. Two natalizumab-treated patients who later developed PML were followed longitudinally from before therapy through 6 and 12 months to PML onset. The study aimed to detect JC virus-specific or public T-cell expansions arising at the time of PML onset. The study examined peripheral T and B cells of MS patients who developed PML (4 under natalizumab, 1 after alemtuzumab) and treated patients who did not.

Amplification of TRB CDR3 regions from genomic DNA was performed at survey-level depth using the immunoSEQ two-step multiplex PCR. To estimate template counts and remove amplification bias, each PCR was spiked with synthetic inline TR CDR3 controls covering all V-J pairings. Reads went through processing to reduce amplification and sequencing bias, and quantification was done against synthetic TR CDR3 analogs. The study's own analysis went as follows. In ImmunoSEQ Analyzer, raw data were processed so that out-of-frame sequences and CDR3s with stop codons were removed, with gene names following IMGT nomenclature. Normalized Shannon entropy, defined as 1 minus Pielou's evenness, was used to summarize repertoire diversity. Only TRB sequences sharing the V gene, the J gene and the CDR3 were counted as identical. Public PML clonotypes were CDR3s found in two or more PML-onset samples but not found earlier, in controls, or in public databases. Positional CDR3 amino acid composition was analyzed in Skylign with the observed count method. The source is immuneACCESS, and TCRdb retained only in-frame sequences with V and J called. Part of the clones is not carried over; for the studies checked, unresolved V genes explain less than half of this, and the remainder is unexplained. The V and J calls and clone size are taken from that table; D and trimming were inferred from the DNA. A total of some 31,000 clones appear in this sample, about 89% of them only once. The ten largest clones represent over 1.3% of the sample.

Note on this clone: The target of this receptor is not known. Base qualities are not recorded, but no much larger clone differs from it by a single base.

This specimen's time point label, per the study, means: before natalizumab initiation. All listed patients had previously received interferon beta, and all PML patients were female. Before the first natalizumab infusion, T0 blood samples were collected. Ficoll-Hypaque density gradient centrifugation was used to isolate peripheral blood mononuclear cells. Findings and caveats that apply to the study as a whole: Only PML patients had TRB clones above 0.5% frequency, but the clones expanded at PML onset were already present before and during natalizumab therapy. Because of the small, descriptive cohort, whether findings reflect JC virus infection or general immunocompromise remained unclear. No common TRBV or TRBJ gene usage or preferential TRBV-TRBJ pairings were detected when PML developed. Analysis was restricted to peripheral blood, although for natalizumab-associated PML, cerebrospinal fluid or brain lymphocytes might be more informative. Less diverse TRB repertoires in most PML patients were suggested by lower normalized Shannon entropy, whereas values near 1 were observed in the natalizumab-treated controls.

CDR1 and CDR2 (MDHEN, SYDVKM) derive from the germline V gene. Counted from cysteine to phenylalanine, this CDR3 has 13 amino acids. The retained sequence is limited to the CDR3, 39 bases, with the frame set at the first base. V drops 6 bases and J drops 1 base, leaving 9 bases in between. Sequencing used PBMCs. The sequence joins TRBV28 to TRBJ1-1, and TRBD1 may be the D gene, going by 5 matching bases. The source of this sequence is a human donor with multiple sclerosis. The encoded CDR3 is CASRSTGNTEAFF. Here is the DNA: TGTGCCAGCAGATCAACAGGGAACACTGAAGCTTTCTTT.